The 16 T cell receptor beta chains reported below all come from one sample, sequenced in a study of cytomegalovirus exposure and HLA in healthy donors. A multiplex PCR was run with 60 Vbeta primers and 13 Jbeta primers. Some clones are missing from TCRdb's copy, which holds only in-frame ones; the method was immunoSEQ multiplex PCR. Counted here are around 150,000 clones, 55% to 80% occurring once; the ten biggest clones make up roughly 7%. Sequencing was performed on PBMCs. The receptors come from a woman aged 55-75 years in good health and CMV-seropositive.

The chain couples TRBV2 to TRBJ2-2, with D perhaps TRBD2 (5 bases). V shed 2 bases and J shed 5 bases, with 6 bases lying between them. Germline CDR1 and CDR2: SNHLY and FYNNEI. This CDR3 has 13 residues. The CDR3 DNA is TGTGCCAGCAGTGAACGGGAAACCGGGGAGCTGTTTTTT. It codes for CASSERETGELFF.

This clone was seen more than once but under ten times. This chain links TRBV2 with TRBJ2-7; the D gene is possibly TRBD1 (7 bases). Per germline, CDR1 SNHLY and CDR2 FYNNEI. Trimming stripped 6 bases from V and 3 bases from J, with 15 bases between. CDR3 size: 14 residues. CDR3 sequence: CASSSGGTDYEQYF. In DNA, the CDR3 is TGTGCCAGCAGCTCGGGCGGGACAGACTACGAGCAGTACTTC.

V is TRBV10-2 and J is TRBJ1-4; D is possibly TRBD1 (6 bases). Between the trimmed V and J ends, which lost 0 bases and 7 bases, there was a span of 15 bases. The germline CDR1 and CDR2 sequences are WSHSY and SAAADI. The CDR3 runs to 16 residues. In DNA, the CDR3 is TGCGCCAGCAGTGAGTCTGGGGGGGGCAGAAGTGAAAAACTGTTTTTT. This encodes CASSESGGGRSEKLFF.

This clone was seen only a few times. This chain links TRBV30 with TRBJ2-4, with TRBD2 identical over 7 bases. Losses at the gene ends were 0 bases for V and 7 bases for J; bases not matched to a gene: 9. The CDR3 has 15 amino acids. Germline lookup yields CDR1 GTSNPN and CDR2 SVGIG (reference sequence). This CDR3 reads CAWSVWGEGRNIQYF. The DNA for the CDR3 is TGTGCCTGGAGTGTATGGGGGGAGGGCCGGAACATTCAGTACTTC.

The chain employs TRBV4-1 and TRBJ2-3, with no clear D. The CDR3 is 15 residues long. With 0 bases removed from V and 2 bases from J, the gap between germline ends came to 9 bases. From germline, CDR1 is MGHRA and CDR2 YSYEKL. The CDR3 reads CASSQERSDTDTQYF. For the CDR3, the DNA is TGCGCCAGCAGCCAAGAGCGGTCGGACACAGATACGCAGTATTTT.

The chain links TRBV7-9 to TRBJ1-1, with D unclear. The CDR3 runs to 14 residues. CDR1 is SEHNR, CDR2 FQNEAQ, per germline (reference sequence). V was cut by 5 bases and J by 0 bases, with 10 bases left in between. The CDR3 loop reads CASSLIQLNTEAFF. The CDR3, as DNA: TGTGCCAGCAGCCTTATACAGCTGAACACTGAAGCTTTCTTT. The full variable domain, in which reference TRBV7-9 and TRBJ1-1 provide the parts outside the CDR3, is DTGVSQNPRHKITKRGQNVTFRCDPISEHNRLYWYRQTLGQGPEFLTYFQNEAQLEKSRLLSDRFSAERPKGSFSTLEIQRTEQGDSAMYLCASSLIQLNTEAFFGQGTRLTVV.

This clone was counted only a few times. The chain carries TRBV4-2 and TRBJ2-7, with D possibly matching TRBD2 (6 bases). The length of the CDR3 is 15 residues. The V gene lost 0 bases and the J gene lost 5 bases, with 14 bases spanning the gap. The germline CDR1 and CDR2 sequences are LGHNA and YNFKEQ. The CDR3 coding sequence is TGTGCCAGCAGCCAAGATCCGGGACTCCCCAACGAGCAGTACTTC. Translating gives CASSQDPGLPNEQYF.

This clone appeared a single time. The rearrangement links TRBV28 to TRBJ1-1; D unclear. V lost 6 bases to trimming and J lost 5 bases, with 10 bases between them. Germline V gene lookup returns CDR1 MDHEN and CDR2 SYDVKM. The CDR3 spans 12 residues. CDR3 loop: CASSKQTTEAFF. The DNA for the CDR3 is TGTGCCAGCAGCAAACAGACGACTGAAGCTTTCTTT.

This clone was seen a few times. The chain is built from TRBV7-2 and TRBJ1-4; weak D call: TRBD1 (5 bases). The CDR3 extends over 16 amino acids. CDR1 is SGHTA, CDR2 FQGNSA, per germline. Between the trimmed V and J ends, which lost 2 bases and 2 bases, there was a span of 12 bases. CDR3 loop: CASSLSGGSTNEKLFF. As DNA, the CDR3 is TGTGCCAGCAGCTTAAGCGGGGGATCTACTAATGAAAAACTGTTTTTT.

The rearrangement links TRBV7-3 to TRBJ2-5, with D unclear. The CDR3 has 14 amino acids. The germline V gene encodes CDR1 SGHTA and CDR2 FQGTGA. V was clipped by 1 base and J by 0 bases, with 6 bases between them. CDR3 amino acids: CASSLIANQETQYF. The CDR3 coding sequence is TGTGCCAGCAGCTTAATAGCAAACCAAGAGACCCAGTACTTC.

This clone was counted only a few times. This chain links TRBV18 with TRBJ1-5, with TRBD1 identical over 9 bases. Germline V gives CDR1 KGHSH, CDR2 LQKENI. The ends lost 5 bases at V and 2 bases at J; junction bases unmatched: 4. The length of the CDR3 is 15 residues. CDR3 sequence (DNA): TGTGCCAGCTCAGTGAGGACAGGGGGCAATCAGCCCCAGCATTTT. Its translation: CASSVRTGGNQPQHF. The full variable domain, its missing parts supplied by reference TRBV18 and TRBJ1-5, is NAGVMQNPRHLVRRRGQEARLRCSPMKGHSHVYWYRQLPEEGLKFMVYLQKENIIDESGMPKERFSAEFPKEGPSILRIQQVVRGDSAAYFCASSVRTGGNQPQHFGDGTRLSIL.

This chain links TRBV28 with TRBJ2-1; 8 bases map to TRBD2. The CDR3 loop spans 13 amino acids. The germline CDR1 and CDR2 sequences are MDHEN and SYDVKM. Trimming took 4 bases from V and 9 from J; bases not matched to a gene: 5. CDR3 coding DNA: TGTGCCAGCAGTTCGACTAGCGTGGGTGAGCAGTTCTTC. Amino acids: CASSSTSVGEQFF. The entire variable domain, with the rest obtained from reference TRBV28 and TRBJ2-1, is as follows: DVKVTQSSRYLVKRTGEKVFLECVQDMDHENMFWYRQDPGLGLRLIYFSYDVKMKEKGDIPEGYSVSREKKERFSLILESASTNQTSMYLCASSSTSVGEQFFGPGTRLTVL.

This clone was found a few times. V and J are TRBV2 and TRBJ1-1; D is ambiguous. The V end lost 3 bases, the J end lost 6 bases, and 14 bases lay between the germline ends. This CDR3 spans 14 amino acids. CDR1 and CDR2 from the germline V gene are SNHLY and FYNNEI. In nucleotides, the CDR3 is TGTGCCAGCAGTGAGTCTCGAGGAGGCGCTGAAGCTTTCTTT. It codes for CASSESRGGAEAFF.

The chain joins TRBV5-1 to TRBJ1-3; 7 positions match TRBD1. The CDR3 runs to 15 residues. After removal of 4 bases from V and 3 bases from J, the junction contained 7 bases not matched to a gene. CDR1 and CDR2 (germline): SGHRS, YFSETQ. In DNA, the CDR3 is TGCGCCAGCAGCCGACAGGGAATTATTGGAAACACCATATATTTT. Translating it yields CASSRQGIIGNTIYF. Using reference TRBV5-1 and TRBJ1-3 for the parts outside the CDR3, the full variable domain is KAGVTQTPRYLIKTRGQQVTLSCSPISGHRSVSWYQQTPGQGLQFLFEYFSETQRNKGNFPGRFSGRQFSNSRSEMNVSTLELGDSALYLCASSRQGIIGNTIYFGEGSWLTVV.

The chain employs TRBV5-1 and TRBJ1-2; TRBD1 matches at 7 bases. This CDR3 is built from 14 residues. Losses at the gene ends were 3 bases for V and 4 bases for J; bases not matched to a gene: 6. Germline loops: CDR1 SGHRS, CDR2 YFSETQ. The CDR3 region is CASSSETGSYGYTF. CDR3 coding DNA: TGCGCCAGCAGCTCTGAGACAGGGTCCTATGGCTACACCTTC.

CDR3 DNA: TGCGCCAGCAGCCATGTAGCGGGAGTCAATGAGCAGTTCTTC. Its translation: CASSHVAGVNEQFF. The genes are TRBV4-3 and TRBJ2-1; 9 bases align to TRBD2. Germline-derived CDR1 and CDR2 are LGHNA and YSLEER. The CDR3 is made up of 14 amino acids. After removal of 3 bases from V and 6 bases from J, the junction contained 3 bases not matched to a gene.